This paragraph reports one T cell receptor beta chain. Its specific antigen is unknown. The input lacks base qualities; no much larger clone sits a single base away. The data derive from a study of vaccination and CD4 T cells after COVID-19 (dated 2022 in TCRdb). At the level of the whole study: In the convalescent cohort there were six males and four females, among whom were two Hispanic individuals, seven Caucasians, two Asians and one multiracial person. Participants received two doses of either the Pfizer-BioNTech BNT162b2 vaccine (n=8) or the Moderna mRNA-1273 vaccine (n=2). Post-COVID blood samples were collected from convalescent patients a median of around 96 days after diagnosis, with a range of roughly 30 to 170 days. Post-vaccine blood samples were taken a median of roughly 72 days after the second vaccine dose, with a range of 14 to 241 days. For stimulating the cultures, overlapping spike peptide pools were used, derived from SARS-CoV-2 as well as from the common cold coronaviruses HCoV-NL63, HCoV-OC43 and HCoV-229E. Control cultures used a CEFX viral epitope pool as positive control, an HIV-1 Nef peptide pool as negative control, or no peptide. In fewer than 12 COVID-19 convalescent patients and 4 infection-naive healthy vaccine recipients, researchers compared the spike-specific CD4+ TCR repertoire from before mRNA vaccination with the repertoire from after. Paper-wide results and their limitations: The study included relatively few convalescent patients and did not analyze early timepoints after natural infection. The median count of SARS-CoV-2-reactive clonotypes went up from roughly 21 after infection to a few dozen after vaccination, although the change was not significant. In convalescent patients, a median roughly 87% of post-vaccine SARS-CoV-2-reactive clones were detected only after vaccination, suggesting vaccine-specific priming. Nearly all vaccine-specific clones in convalescent patients (304 of 307) were mono-reactive for SARS-CoV-2 spike rather than cross-reactive with common cold coronaviruses.

The library was prepared using PCR. At the Johns Hopkins FTIC core, DNA from the cultured CD4+ T cells underwent TCR sequencing with the Oncomine TCR Beta short-read assay. Genomic DNA was extracted from the cultured CD4+ T cells with the QIAamp micro DNA kit. Oncomine TCR Beta libraries from cultured CD4+ T cells were pooled with unique dual indexes and sequenced on an Illumina iSeq 100. The original pipeline was this. Non-productive sequences were removed, and CDR3s that did not start with C, did not end with F or W, or were shorter than 7 amino acids were discarded. The MANAFEST web application identified antigen-specific clonotypes by comparing peptide-stimulated wells against reference wells and other culture wells. To be called positive, a clone needed an FDR below 0.05, an odds ratio above 5, and a productive frequency above 0.1% in at least two of three replicate wells. A clonotype counted as cross-reactive if it showed significant expansion both in the SARS-CoV-2 spike wells and in at least one common cold coronavirus spike condition. Levenshtein distances (stringdist) and unrooted phylogenetic trees (ape) in R version 3.6.1 were used to assess CDR3 homology. TCRdb reran the public reads through fastp at Q25 and MiXCR, keeping productive beta chains. Records with the same CDR3 protein are collapsed into one entry carrying the most frequent genes and DNA. The V and J calls come from TCRdb's annotation, not from the publication. The sample table shows roughly 28,000 distinct CDR3 sequences, and roughly 52% are seen once. The ten largest clones represent about 30% of the sample.

V lost 2 bases and J lost 6 bases, and the count of bases not matched to a germline gene is 6. The CDR3 spans 14 residues, from the cysteine through the phenylalanine. Of all the DNA, just the CDR3 is kept, 42 bases in frame from base 1. From a lookup of the germline V gene, CDR1 and CDR2 are SNHLY and FYNNEI. The treatment or condition label, read with the paper, signifies: approximately nine-day PBMC culture with coronavirus spike peptide pools or control peptides (ViraFEST assay). The ViraFEST assay, used in the study, expanded antigen-specific T cells with peptide pools and then identified the expanded clonotypes through TCR sequencing. Healthy vaccine recipients had no prior SARS-CoV-2 infection, confirmed by negative nucleocapsid antibody tests before and after vaccination. Each well held 2 million to 2.5 million PBMCs cultured with 10 ug/ml peptide pools in IMDM containing around 4.5% human AB serum and 9.5 to 10 IU/ml IL-2. On days 3 and 7, half of the culture medium was replaced with fresh IL-2-containing medium. After about 10 days of culture, CD4+ T cells were isolated by negative selection using the EasySep CD4+ T cell isolation kit. Ficoll-Paque Plus gradient centrifugation was used to isolate PBMCs from whole blood, and the isolated PBMCs were then either used fresh or cryopreserved at -140C. In general, triplicate wells were set up for every culture condition.

The sequenced sample was CD4+ T cells from blood, cultured in vitro, obtained before SARS-CoV-2 vaccination. The source is a human donor who received a COVID-19 vaccine. The chain joins TRBV2 to TRBJ1-2; 7 bases in between match TRBD1. The CDR3 is CASSERRDSNGYTF. The nucleotide sequence is TGTGCCAGCAGTGAACGCCGGGACAGCAATGGCTACACCTTC. Here the CDR3 is joined to the reference TRBV2 and TRBJ1-2 genes, and the full variable domain is: EPEVTQTPSHQVTQMGQEVILRCVPISNHLYFYWYRQILGQKVEFLVSFYNNEISEKSEIFDDQFSVERPDGSNFTLKIRSTKLEDSAMYFCASSERRDSNGYTFGSGTRLTVV.